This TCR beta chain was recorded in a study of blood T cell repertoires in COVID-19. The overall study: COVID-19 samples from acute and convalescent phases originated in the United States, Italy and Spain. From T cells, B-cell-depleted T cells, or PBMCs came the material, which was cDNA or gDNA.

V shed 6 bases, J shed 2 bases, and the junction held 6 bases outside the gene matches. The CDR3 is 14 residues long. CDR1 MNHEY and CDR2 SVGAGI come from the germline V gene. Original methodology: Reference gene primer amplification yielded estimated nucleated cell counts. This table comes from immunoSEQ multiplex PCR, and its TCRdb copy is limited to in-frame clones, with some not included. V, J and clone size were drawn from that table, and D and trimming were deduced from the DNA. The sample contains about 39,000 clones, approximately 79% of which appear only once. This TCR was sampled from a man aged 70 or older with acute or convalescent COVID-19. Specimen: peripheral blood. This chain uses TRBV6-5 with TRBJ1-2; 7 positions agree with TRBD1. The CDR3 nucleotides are TGTGCCAGCAGGGAGGGACAGACAAACTATGGCTACACCTTC. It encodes CASREGQTNYGYTF.